This T cell receptor (beta chain) was identified during a study of technical replicates of blood from a handful of donors (dated by TCRdb to the late 2010s). Library creation used the immunoSEQ multiplex PCR assay. TCRdb limited this immuneACCESS table to in-frame rearrangements with V and J called. A share of clones is missing; checked studies link under half to unresolved V genes, and the rest is unexplained. The sample yields roughly 76,000 clones; 85% to 95% were counted once. The ten largest clones capture about 0.39% of the sample. A note on this clone: Its binding antigen is unknown. Base qualities were left out, and no much larger clone turns up one base away.

This clonotype was sampled from a human donor in good health. Sequenced sample: T cells isolated from PBMCs.

The DNA sequence follows: TGTGCCAGCAGCGTAATCGGAGGAGATACGCAGTATTTT. This translates into CASSVIGGDTQYF. The chain links TRBV9 with TRBJ2-3; the D gene is possibly TRBD2, with 5 bases matching. The germline V gene supplies CDR1 SGDLS and CDR2 YYNGEE. V loses 1 base of germline sequence and J loses 5 bases, and the interval between the two ends is 8 bases. The CDR3, from cysteine to phenylalanine, totals 13 residues. This entry keeps only the CDR3 DNA: 39 bases, framed from base 1.